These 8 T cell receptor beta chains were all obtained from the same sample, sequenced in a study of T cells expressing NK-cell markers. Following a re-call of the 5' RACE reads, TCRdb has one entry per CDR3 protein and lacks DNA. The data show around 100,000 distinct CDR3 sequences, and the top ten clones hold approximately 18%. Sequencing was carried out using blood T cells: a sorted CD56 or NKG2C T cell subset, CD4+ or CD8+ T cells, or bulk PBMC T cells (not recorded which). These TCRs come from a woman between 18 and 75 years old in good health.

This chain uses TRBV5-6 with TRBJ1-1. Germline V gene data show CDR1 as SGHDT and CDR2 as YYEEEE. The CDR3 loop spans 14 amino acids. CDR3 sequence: CASSLFAGNTEAFF.

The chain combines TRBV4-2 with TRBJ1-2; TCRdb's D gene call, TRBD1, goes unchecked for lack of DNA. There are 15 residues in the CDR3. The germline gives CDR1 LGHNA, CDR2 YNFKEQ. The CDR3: CASSQTPDGNYGYTF.

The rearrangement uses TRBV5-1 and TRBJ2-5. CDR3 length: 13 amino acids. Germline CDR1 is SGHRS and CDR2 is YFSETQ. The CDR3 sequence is CASSSSLQETQYF.

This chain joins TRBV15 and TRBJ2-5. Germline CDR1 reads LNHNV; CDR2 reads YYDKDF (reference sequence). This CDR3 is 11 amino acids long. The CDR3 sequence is CATSRGETQYF.

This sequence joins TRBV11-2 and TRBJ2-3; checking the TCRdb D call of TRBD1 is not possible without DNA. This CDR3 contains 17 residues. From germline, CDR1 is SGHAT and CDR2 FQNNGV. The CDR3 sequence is CASSLAAWTISTDTQYF.

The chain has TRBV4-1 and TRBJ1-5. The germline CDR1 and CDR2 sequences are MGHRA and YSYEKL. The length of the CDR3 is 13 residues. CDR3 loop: CASSQEGSQPQHF.

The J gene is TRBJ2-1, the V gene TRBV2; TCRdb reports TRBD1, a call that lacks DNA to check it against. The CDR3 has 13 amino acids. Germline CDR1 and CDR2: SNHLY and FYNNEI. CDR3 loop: CAKRDSDYNEQFF.

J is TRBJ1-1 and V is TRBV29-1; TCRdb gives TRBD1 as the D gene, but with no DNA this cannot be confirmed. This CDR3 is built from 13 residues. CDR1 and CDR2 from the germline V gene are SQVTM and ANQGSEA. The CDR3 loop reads CSVVRTGATEAFF.